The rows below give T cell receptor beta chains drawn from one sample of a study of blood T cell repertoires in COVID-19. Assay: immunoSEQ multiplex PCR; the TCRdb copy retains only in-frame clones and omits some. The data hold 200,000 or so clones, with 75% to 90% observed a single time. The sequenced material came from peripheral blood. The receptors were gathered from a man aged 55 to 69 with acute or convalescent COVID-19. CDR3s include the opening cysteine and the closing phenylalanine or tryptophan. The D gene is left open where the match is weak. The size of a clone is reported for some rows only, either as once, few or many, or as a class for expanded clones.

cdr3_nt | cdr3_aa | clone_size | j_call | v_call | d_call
TGTGCTAGTGGTTTGGCTACCGCAAGAACAGGGGGCAGGCCAGATACGCAGTATTTT | CASGLATARTGGRPDTQYF | - | TRBJ2-3 | TRBV12-5 | TRBD1
TGTGCCAGCAGCTTAGTGCCGGGTACGCAGTATTTT | CASSLVPGTQYF | - | TRBJ2-3 | TRBV11-3 | -
TGTGCCAGCAGCTTAATGTCTGAGGGGGCGGACACCGGGGAGCTGTTTTTT | CASSLMSEGADTGELFF | once | TRBJ2-2 | TRBV7-2 | TRBD1
TGCGCCAGCAGCGGATCCGGGACAGTCGTAAACGAGCAGTACTTC | CASSGSGTVVNEQYF | - | TRBJ2-7 | TRBV5-1 | TRBD1
TGTGCCAGCAGCTGGACAGGGGGCAAGGGCAATCAGCCCCAGCATTTT | CASSWTGGKGNQPQHF | - | TRBJ1-5 | TRBV7-2 | TRBD1
TGTGCCAGCAGCCCCGGGGGGGGGACTAATGAAAAACTGTTTTTT | CASSPGGGTNEKLFF | - | TRBJ1-4 | TRBV7-9 | -
TGTGCCAGCTCACCGTTGGCGGGAAGCTCCTACGAGCAGTACTTC | CASSPLAGSSYEQYF | - | TRBJ2-7 | TRBV18 | -
TGTGCCAGCAGCGGGACACGGAACACTGAAGCTTTCTTT | CASSGTRNTEAFF | - | TRBJ1-1 | TRBV6-2/TRBV6-3 | -
TGTGCCAGCAGTTACTCGACAGGACTCCAAGAGACCCAGTACTTC | CASSYSTGLQETQYF | - | TRBJ2-5 | TRBV6-5 | -
TGTGCCAGCAGTTACCCGCAGGGTTTGAACACTGAAGCTTTCTTT | CASSYPQGLNTEAFF | - | TRBJ1-1 | TRBV6-5 | -
TGCGCCAGCAGCCAAAACCAGGGGAGGGAGCTGTTTTTT | CASSQNQGRELFF | - | TRBJ2-2 | TRBV4-1 | -
TGTGCCAGCAGTAGGAGCGTTTACTTCTACGAGCAGTACTTC | CASSRSVYFYEQYF | - | TRBJ2-7 | TRBV28 | -
TGTGCCAGCAGCCTTCGGACAGGGGGCTCGAACACTGAAGCTTTCTTT | CASSLRTGGSNTEAFF | - | TRBJ1-1 | TRBV28 | TRBD1
TGCGCCAGCAGCTTAACAGGGAACCAAGAGACCCAGTACTTC | CASSLTGNQETQYF | - | TRBJ2-5 | TRBV5-1 | -
TGTGCCAGTAGTACTACTAGCGGGAGAATCACAGATACGCAGTATTTT | CASSTTSGRITDTQYF | - | TRBJ2-3 | TRBV19 | TRBD2